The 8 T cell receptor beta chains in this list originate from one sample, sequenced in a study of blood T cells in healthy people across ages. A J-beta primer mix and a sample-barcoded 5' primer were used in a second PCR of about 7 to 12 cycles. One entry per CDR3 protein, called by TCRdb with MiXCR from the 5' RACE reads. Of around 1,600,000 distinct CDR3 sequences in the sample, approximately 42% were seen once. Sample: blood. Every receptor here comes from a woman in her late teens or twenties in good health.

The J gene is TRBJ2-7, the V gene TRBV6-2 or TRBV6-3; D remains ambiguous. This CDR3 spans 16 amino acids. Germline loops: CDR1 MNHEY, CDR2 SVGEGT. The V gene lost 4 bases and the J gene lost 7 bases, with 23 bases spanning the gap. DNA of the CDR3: TGTGCCAGCAGTTCCCTCTGGATTAGCTCCTACAATGAGCAGTACTTC. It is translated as CASSSLWISSYNEQYF.

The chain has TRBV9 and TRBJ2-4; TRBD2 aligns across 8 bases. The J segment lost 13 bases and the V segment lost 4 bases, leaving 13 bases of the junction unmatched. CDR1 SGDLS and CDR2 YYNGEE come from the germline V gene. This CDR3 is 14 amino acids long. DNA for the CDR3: TGTGCCAGCAGCCAAGCGGGGGCAGTGGATACCCAGTACTTC. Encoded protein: CASSQAGAVDTQYF.

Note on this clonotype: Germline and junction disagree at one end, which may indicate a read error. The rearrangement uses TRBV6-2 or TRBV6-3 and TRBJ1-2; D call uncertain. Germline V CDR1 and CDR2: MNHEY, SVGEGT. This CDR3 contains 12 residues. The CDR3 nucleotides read TGTGCCACCAGTTATGGATTCTATGGCTACACCTTC. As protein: CATSYGFYGYTF.

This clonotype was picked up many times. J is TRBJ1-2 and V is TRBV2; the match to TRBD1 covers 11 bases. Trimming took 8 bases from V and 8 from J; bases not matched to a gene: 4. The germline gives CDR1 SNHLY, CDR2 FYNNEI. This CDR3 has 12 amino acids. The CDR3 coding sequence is TGTGCCAGCCGGGACAGGGGGAACGGCTACACCTTC. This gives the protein CASRDRGNGYTF. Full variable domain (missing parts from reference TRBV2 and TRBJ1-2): EPEVTQTPSHQVTQMGQEVILRCVPISNHLYFYWYRQILGQKVEFLVSFYNNEISEKSEIFDDQFSVERPDGSNFTLKIRSTKLEDSAMYFCASRDRGNGYTFGSGTRLTVV.

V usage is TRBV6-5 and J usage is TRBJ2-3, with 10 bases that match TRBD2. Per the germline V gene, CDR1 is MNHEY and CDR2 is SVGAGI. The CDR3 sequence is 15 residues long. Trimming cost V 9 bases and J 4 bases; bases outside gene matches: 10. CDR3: CASRLAGVRADTQYF. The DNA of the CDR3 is TGTGCCAGTAGGCTAGCGGGAGTTCGGGCAGATACGCAGTATTTT.

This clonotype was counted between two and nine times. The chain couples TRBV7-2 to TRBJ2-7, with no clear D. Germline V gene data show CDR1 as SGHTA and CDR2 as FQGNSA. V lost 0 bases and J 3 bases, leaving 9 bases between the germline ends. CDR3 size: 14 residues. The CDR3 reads CASSLASSVYEQYF. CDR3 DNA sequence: TGTGCCAGCAGCTTAGCATCCAGCGTCTACGAGCAGTACTTC.

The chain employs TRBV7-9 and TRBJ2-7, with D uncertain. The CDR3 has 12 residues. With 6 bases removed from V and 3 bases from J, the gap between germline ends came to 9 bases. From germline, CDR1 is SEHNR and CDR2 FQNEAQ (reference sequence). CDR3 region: CASSPPVYEQYF. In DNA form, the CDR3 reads TGTGCCAGCAGTCCGCCGGTCTACGAGCAGTACTTC.

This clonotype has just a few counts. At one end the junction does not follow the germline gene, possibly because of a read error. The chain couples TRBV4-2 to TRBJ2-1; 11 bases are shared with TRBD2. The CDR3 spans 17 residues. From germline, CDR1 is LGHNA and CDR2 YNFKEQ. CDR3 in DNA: TGTGCCAGCAGCCAAACCATCGGGGGACTAGCGGACAATGGGCAGTTCTTC. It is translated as CASSQTIGGLADNGQFF.